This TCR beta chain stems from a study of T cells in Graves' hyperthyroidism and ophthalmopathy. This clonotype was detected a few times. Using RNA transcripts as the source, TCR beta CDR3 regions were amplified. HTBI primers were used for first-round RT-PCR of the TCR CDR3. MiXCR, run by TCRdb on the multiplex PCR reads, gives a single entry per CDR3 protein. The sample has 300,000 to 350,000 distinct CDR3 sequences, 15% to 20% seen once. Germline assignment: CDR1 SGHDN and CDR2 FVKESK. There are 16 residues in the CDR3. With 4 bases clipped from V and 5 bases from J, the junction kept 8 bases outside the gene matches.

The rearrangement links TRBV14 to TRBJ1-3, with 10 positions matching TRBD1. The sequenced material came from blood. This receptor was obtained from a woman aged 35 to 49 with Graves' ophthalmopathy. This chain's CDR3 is CASSRLMGQGRNTIYF. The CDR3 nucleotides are TGTGCCAGCAGCCGGCTGATGGGACAGGGGAGAAACACCATATATTTT.